What follows are 7 T cell receptor beta chains derived from one specimen sequenced in a study of graft-versus-host responses after intestinal transplantation. Data came from immunoSEQ multiplex PCR; TCRdb stores just in-frame clones and leaves some out. This table holds about 20,000 clones, approximately 45% found once. Sequencing used alloreactive CD4+ T cells from a mixed lymphocyte reaction culture, obtained before intestinal transplant. Subset of the sample: CFSE-low proliferating T cells sorted from approximately 6-day pre-transplant mixed lymphocyte reaction (GvH or HvG direction). The receptors shown here come from a human patient who received an intestinal transplant.

This clone is medium-sized by share. The V gene is TRBV5-4, the J gene TRBJ1-4; maybe TRBD1 (5 bases). Germline CDR1 and CDR2: SGHNT and YYREEE (reference sequence). Trimming took off 3 bases at V and 8 bases at J, with 17 bases between the two ends. The CDR3 is made up of 15 amino acids. The CDR3 nucleotides are TGTGCCAGCAGCTCGGGGCGGGACCTAGGCGAAAAACTGTTTTTT. Its translation: CASSSGRDLGEKLFF. Filled out from reference TRBV5-4 and TRBJ1-4, the complete variable domain reads ETGVTQSPTHLIKTRGQQVTLRCSSQSGHNTVSWYQQALGQGPQFIFQYYREEENGRGNFPPRFSGLQFPNYSSELNVNALELDDSALYLCASSSGRDLGEKLFFGSGTQLSVL.

The V gene is TRBV7-6, the J gene TRBJ2-7; D perhaps matches TRBD2 (6 bases). Trimming took off 0 bases at V and 2 bases at J, with 11 bases between the two ends. Germline V gene data show CDR1 as SGHVS and CDR2 as FNYEAQ. The CDR3 sequence is 15 residues long. In DNA, the CDR3 is TGTGCCAGCAGCTTAGCGGCGGGGCCCCCCTACGAGCAGTACTTC. This gives the protein CASSLAAGPPYEQYF. Drawing the rest from reference TRBV7-6 and TRBJ2-7, the complete variable domain is GAGVSQSPRYKVTKRGQDVALRCDPISGHVSLYWYRQALGQGPEFLTYFNYEAQQDKSGLPNDRFSAERPEGSISTLTIQRTEQRDSAMYRCASSLAAGPPYEQYFGPGTRLTVT.

This rearrangement joins TRBV27 to TRBJ1-3, with D possibly matching TRBD1 (5 bases). CDR3 length: 14 amino acids. The germline gives CDR1 MNHEY, CDR2 SMNVEV (reference sequence). Trimming removed 5 bases from V and 4 bases from J, with 12 bases in between. CDR3 coding DNA: TGTGCCAGCAGTCCAGGTTGGGGCGGAAACACCATATATTTT. It translates to CASSPGWGGNTIYF.

This chain links TRBV28 with TRBJ2-3; D might be TRBD2 (6 bases). The CDR3 is 16 residues long. V lost 7 bases, J lost 1 base, and 18 bases lay in between. The germline CDR1 and CDR2 sequences are MDHEN and SYDVKM. CDR3 nucleotide sequence: TGTGCCAGCACTCCTCGACGGGGACTCGGCACAGATACGCAGTATTTT. Protein sequence: CASTPRRGLGTDTQYF.

The chain has TRBV20-1 and TRBJ2-5; D unclear. Between the trimmed V and J ends, which lost 6 bases and 5 bases, there was a span of 10 bases. Germline V gene lookup returns CDR1 DFQATT and CDR2 SNEGSKA (reference sequence). CDR3 length: 11 residues. The CDR3 sequence is CSATPRETQYF. CDR3 DNA sequence: TGCAGTGCCACTCCGAGGGAGACCCAGTACTTC.

By frequency in the sample, this clone is medium-sized. The J gene is TRBJ2-5, the V gene TRBV5-1; perhaps TRBD2 as D (6 bases). CDR3 length: 15 amino acids. Trimming removed 0 bases at V and 4 bases at J, with 13 bases between. CDR1 is SGHRS and CDR2 is YFSETQ in the germline V gene. The CDR3: CASSLALGGGETQYF. The CDR3 DNA reads TGCGCCAGCAGCTTGGCCTTGGGGGGTGGAGAGACCCAGTACTTC.

This chain links TRBV11-3 with TRBJ2-7, with TRBD1 matching over 8 bases. The V gene end was trimmed by 5 bases and the J gene end by 5 bases; junction bases not matched to a gene: 8. Germline V CDR1 and CDR2: SGHNT, YENEEA. The CDR3 runs 14 residues. Here the CDR3 reads CASSPGGVTDEQYF. CDR3 bases: TGTGCCAGCAGCCCAGGGGGCGTAACGGACGAGCAGTACTTC.